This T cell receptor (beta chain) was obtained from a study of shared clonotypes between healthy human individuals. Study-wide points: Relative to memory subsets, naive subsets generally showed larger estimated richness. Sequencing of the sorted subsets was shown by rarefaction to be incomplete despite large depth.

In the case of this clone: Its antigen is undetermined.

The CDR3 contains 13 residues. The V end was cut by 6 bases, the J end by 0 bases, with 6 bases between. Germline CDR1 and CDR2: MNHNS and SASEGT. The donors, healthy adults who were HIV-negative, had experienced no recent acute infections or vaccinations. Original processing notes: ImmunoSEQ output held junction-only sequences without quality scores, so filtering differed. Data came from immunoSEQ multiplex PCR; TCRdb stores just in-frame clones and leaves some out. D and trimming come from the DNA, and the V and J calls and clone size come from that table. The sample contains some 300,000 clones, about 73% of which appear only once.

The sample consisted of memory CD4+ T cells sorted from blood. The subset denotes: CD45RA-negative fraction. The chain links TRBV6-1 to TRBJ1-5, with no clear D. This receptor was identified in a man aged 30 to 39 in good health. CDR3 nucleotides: TGTGCCAGCAGAATAACTAGCAATCAGCCCCAGCATTTT. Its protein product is CASRITSNQPQHF.